The 27 T cell receptor beta chains below all came from one sample that was sequenced in a study of blood T cells in healthy people across ages. Through a sample-barcoded 5' primer and a J-beta primer mix, a second PCR was run for roughly 6 to 12 cycles. TCRdb re-analysed the 5' RACE reads in MiXCR, keeping a single row per CDR3 protein. The repertoire has hundreds of thousands of distinct CDR3 sequences, about 30% of them found once; the top ten carry around 14%. What was sequenced was blood. The receptors stem from an elderly woman in good health.

This clonotype has just a few counts. An end of the junction does not agree with germline; a read error may underlie this. This chain connects TRBV7-9 to TRBJ1-1; 8 nucleotides match TRBD1. The germline gives CDR1 SEHNR, CDR2 FQNEAQ (reference sequence). There are 15 residues in the CDR3. The DNA for the CDR3 is TGTGCCAGCAGCTACCAGACAGGGGTTAACACTGAGGCTTTCTTT. It codes for CASSYQTGVNTEAFF.

A note on this clonotype: Possible read error: a much larger clone is one base away. The V gene is TRBV7-2, the J gene TRBJ2-3, with 11 nucleotides matching TRBD2. Germline values: CDR1 SGHTA, CDR2 FQGNSA. The CDR3 sequence is 17 residues long. In DNA, the CDR3 is TGTGCCAGCAGCTCAACATTGACTAGCGGGATCAGGGATACGCCGTATTTT. This gives the protein CASSSTLTSGIRDTPYF. The full variable domain, with the rest looked up from reference TRBV7-2 and TRBJ2-3, is GAGVSQSPSNKVTEKGKDVELRCDPISGHTALYWYRQSLGQGLEFLIYFQGNSAPDKSGLPSDRFSAERTGGSVSTLTIQRTQQEDSAVYLCASSSTLTSGIRDTPYFGPGTRLTVL.

The chain carries TRBV4-3 and TRBJ2-3; 7 bases map to TRBD2. CDR1 is LGHNA, CDR2 YSLEER, per germline. V lost 1 base and J lost 2; bases outside the gene matches: 9. This CDR3 region has 17 residues. In DNA, the CDR3 is TGCGCCAGCAGCCAAGGATTGGTGGGAGGGTCCACAGATACGCAGTATTTT. Its translation is CASSQGLVGGSTDTQYF.

As to this clonotype: A much bigger clone sits one base away, suggesting this may be a read error. This sequence joins TRBV5-1 and TRBJ2-5, with 10 nucleotides matching TRBD2. The CDR3 extends over 15 amino acids. The V gene's germline CDR1 is SGHRS and CDR2 YFSETQ. V dropped 0 bases and J dropped 11; count of bases not matched to a gene: 10. CDR3 protein: CASSLEASGGGEQYF. The CDR3 region has the DNA TGCGCCAGCAGCTTGGAGGCTAGCGGGGGTGGTGAGCAGTACTTC.

This clonotype was found many times. The V call is TRBV15, the J call TRBJ2-5, with D possibly being TRBD1 (5 bases). Germline CDR1 and CDR2: LNHNV and YYDKDF (reference sequence). The CDR3 is made up of 16 amino acids. Deletions cut 5 bases from V and 4 bases from J, with 20 bases between. The CDR3 DNA follows: TGTGCCACCAGCCTCGGGCTGGGGCAGGTTCGAGAGACCCAGTACTTC. Translating gives CATSLGLGQVRETQYF. The complete variable domain, with remaining parts taken from reference TRBV15 and TRBJ2-5, reads DAMVIQNPRYQVTQFGKPVTLSCSQTLNHNVMYWYQQKSSQAPKLLFHYYDKDFNNEADTPDNFQSRRPNTSFCFLDIRSPGLGDTAMYLCATSLGLGQVRETQYFGPGTRLLVL.

Comments on this clonotype: With a much larger clone just one base away, this may be a read error. The V and J genes are TRBV6-2 or TRBV6-3 and TRBJ2-7, with 9 nucleotides matching TRBD1. The CDR3 contains 16 residues. With 9 bases clipped from V and 3 bases from J, the junction kept 15 bases outside the gene matches. The germline V gene encodes CDR1 MNHEY and CDR2 SVGEGT. This CDR3 is CASYRPGTGIRYEQYF. CDR3 in DNA: TGTGCCAGTTACCGCCCCGGGACAGGGATTCGCTACGAGCAGTACTTC.

This clonotype was found many times. The chain couples TRBV5-1 to TRBJ1-5; 7 nucleotides line up with TRBD1. V gave up 0 bases and J gave up 6 bases; unmatched junction bases: 6. In germline, CDR1 is SGHRS, CDR2 YFSETQ. CDR3 length: 15 amino acids. The CDR3, as DNA: TGCGCCAGCAGCTTGGCGGGGGACAGAAGTCAGCCCCAGCATTTT. Translated, it gives CASSLAGDRSQPQHF.

The genes are TRBV5-1 and TRBJ2-5; 8 nucleotides agree with TRBD1. This CDR3 contains 14 residues. V trimming: 6 bases; J trimming: 11 bases; junction bases outside the gene matches: 15. In germline, CDR1 is SGHRS, CDR2 YFSETQ. The CDR3 bases are TGCGCCAGCACATCGGGACAGGCAACACGGGAGCAGTACTTC. It codes for CASTSGQATREQYF.

This chain links TRBV5-6 with TRBJ1-6, with a weak D call TRBD1 (6 bases). Germline loops: CDR1 SGHDT, CDR2 YYEEEE. This CDR3 is 15 amino acids long. V was cut by 3 bases and J by 5 bases, with 12 bases left in between. CDR3 sequence (DNA): TGTGCCAGCAGCTGCAGGGGAGGGAATAATTCACCCCTCCACTTT. Residues: CASSCRGGNNSPLHF.

The sample holds a few counts of this clonotype. Sequence at one end of the junction differs from germline and may be a read error. V usage is TRBV5-5 and J usage is TRBJ2-1, with D tentatively TRBD1 (6 bases). The V gene's germline CDR1 is SGHKS and CDR2 YYEKEE (reference sequence). This CDR3 comprises 15 residues. CDR3 protein: CASSSERGSYYEQLF. The CDR3 DNA follows: TGTGCCAGCAGCTCGGAGAGGGGGTCTTACTACGAGCAGTTATTC. Complete variable domain (other parts from reference TRBV5-5 and TRBJ2-1): DAGVTQSPTHLIKTRGQQVTLRCSPISGHKSVSWYQQVLGQGPQFIFQYYEKEERGRGNFPDRFSARQFPNYSSELNVNALLLGDSALYLCASSSERGSYYEQLFGPGTRLTVL.

On this clonotype itself: A read error is possible here, since a much larger clone lies one base away. This chain links TRBV20-1 with TRBJ2-3; either TRBD1 or TRBD2 may supply D (5 bases each). Trimming took off 6 bases at V and 4 bases at J, with 11 bases between the two ends. This CDR3 spans 12 amino acids. Germline V lookup: CDR1 DFQATT, CDR2 SNEGSKA (reference sequence). In DNA form, the CDR3 reads TGCAGTGCACCTGGGACCGCAGATACGCAGTATTTT. Encoded protein: CSAPGTADTQYF.

This clonotype was counted many times. This chain uses TRBV20-1 with TRBJ2-3; TRBD2 might be the D (6 bases). Trimming took off 6 bases at V and 0 bases at J, with 16 bases between the two ends. Germline V lookup: CDR1 DFQATT, CDR2 SNEGSKA (reference sequence). This CDR3 spans 15 amino acids. CDR3 residues: CSAPEGGPSTDTQYF. DNA for the CDR3: TGCAGTGCCCCGGAGGGCGGCCCTAGCACAGATACGCAGTATTTT.

This clonotype occurred a few times. This sequence joins TRBV25-1 and TRBJ2-2, with D perhaps TRBD1 or TRBD2 (5 bases each). The germline V gene has CDR1 MGHDK and CDR2 SYGVNS. V was trimmed by 5 bases and J by 1 base, leaving 8 bases between them. CDR3 length: 14 residues. The CDR3 here is CASSQRGNTGELFF. The CDR3 DNA is TGTGCCAGCAGTCAGAGGGGGAACACCGGGGAGCTGTTTTTT.

V usage is TRBV28 and J usage is TRBJ1-6; 8 bases match TRBD1. The ends lost 5 bases at V and 7 bases at J; junction bases unmatched: 13. From germline, CDR1 is MDHEN and CDR2 SYDVKM. The CDR3 spans 17 residues. CDR3 region: CASSPIGQGPTNSPLHF. CDR3 nucleotides: TGTGCCAGCAGTCCGATAGGACAGGGCCCTACGAATTCACCCCTCCACTTT.

On this clonotype: It may be a read error: a sequence one base away is much more abundant. The chain links TRBV20-1 to TRBJ2-1; possible D gene TRBD2, 6 bases. V was clipped by 0 bases and J by 3 bases, with 15 bases between them. The germline V gene has CDR1 DFQATT and CDR2 SNEGSKA (reference sequence). This CDR3 has 16 amino acids. This chain's CDR3 is CSARDPGTVFYNEQFF. The CDR3 nucleotides are TGCAGTGCTAGAGATCCCGGGACTGTCTTCTACAATGAGCAGTTCTTC.

This chain uses TRBV19 with TRBJ2-7, with D uncertain. The CDR3 length is 15 residues. Germline values: CDR1 LNHDA, CDR2 SQIVND (reference sequence). V lost 7 bases, J lost 5 bases, and 21 bases lay in between. In DNA form, the CDR3 reads TGTGCCAGTACCCCCAAAAGTGAGTGGACGGACGAGCAGTACTTC. Amino acid sequence: CASTPKSEWTDEQYF.

This clonotype was recorded many times. The rearrangement links TRBV12-5 to TRBJ2-5; D gene ambiguous. Germline V gene data show CDR1 as LGHNT and CDR2 as FRNRAP. V was trimmed by 6 bases and J by 5 bases, leaving 16 bases between them. The CDR3 runs to 14 residues. The CDR3 is CASGAPAFGETQYF. The CDR3, as DNA: TGTGCTAGTGGCGCCCCAGCGTTCGGGGAGACCCAGTACTTC.

This clonotype has more than one count but fewer than ten. The chain carries TRBV12-3 or TRBV12-4 and TRBJ1-5; D call uncertain. The CDR3 is made up of 15 amino acids. V was pared by 2 bases and J by 3 bases, with 11 bases between. The CDR3 nucleotides are TGTGCCAGCAGTTTATCTTGGGAGATCAATCAGCCCCAGCATTTT. The encoded protein is CASSLSWEINQPQHF.

This clonotype turned up a few times. The genes are TRBV20-1 and TRBJ1-1; 7 bases fit TRBD1. The CDR3 is 13 residues long. V trimming: 1 base; J trimming: 1 base; junction bases outside the gene matches: 0. Germline-derived CDR1 and CDR2 are DFQATT and SNEGSKA (reference sequence). In DNA, the CDR3 is TGCAGTGCTAGAGCAGGGGGGAACACTGAAGCTTTCTTT. Its protein product is CSARAGGNTEAFF.

V gene TRBV6-5 combines with J gene TRBJ1-3; 7 bases line up with TRBD1. V lost 6 bases, J lost 4 bases, and 9 bases stayed unmatched. CDR1 and CDR2 (germline): MNHEY, SVGAGI. This CDR3 is 15 amino acids long. The CDR3 reads CASRSLTGLGNTIYF. The DNA of the CDR3 is TGTGCCAGCAGATCCCTGACAGGGCTGGGAAACACCATATATTTT.

This clonotype was seen only a few times. Compared with germline, one end of the junction differs, possibly owing to a read error. This chain joins TRBV5-1 and TRBJ2-4, with D perhaps matching TRBD1 (6 bases). The DNA matches TRBJ2-7 better at its end, which makes the J call doubtful. CDR3 length: 17 residues. Germline CDR1 and CDR2: SGHRS and YFSETQ. In nucleotides, the CDR3 is TGCGCCGGCAGCTTTATCACAGGGCCCCAGGTGACCTACGAGCAGTACTTC. It yields the protein CAGSFITGPQVTYEQYF.

V gene TRBV18 combines with J gene TRBJ1-1; possible D gene TRBD1, 5 bases. Trimming removed 5 bases at V and 7 bases at J, with 14 bases between. Per germline, CDR1 KGHSH and CDR2 LQKENI. This CDR3 contains 13 residues. The CDR3 region has the DNA TGTGCCAGCTCATTTAAGACAGACTATGAAGCTTTCTTT. It is translated as CASSFKTDYEAFF. Using reference TRBV18 and TRBJ1-1 for the parts outside the CDR3, the full variable domain is NAGVMQNPRHLVRRRGQEARLRCSPMKGHSHVYWYRQLPEEGLKFMVYLQKENIIDESGMPKERFSAEFPKEGPSILRIQQVVRGDSAAYFCASSFKTDYEAFFGQGTRLTVV.

In its sample, this clonotype was seen many times. The CDR3: CASSRQALGVNEQFF. The CDR3, as DNA: TGTGCCAGCAGCCGGCAGGCATTGGGGGTCAATGAGCAGTTCTTC. The chain employs TRBV6-2 or TRBV6-3 and TRBJ2-1; D tentatively fits TRBD1 or TRBD2 (5 bases each). Trimming shortened V by 6 bases and J by 6 bases, and 18 bases separated the two germline ends. CDR3 size: 15 residues. Germline V CDR1 and CDR2: MNHEY, SVGEGT.

This clonotype showed up just once. The rearrangement uses TRBV7-2 and TRBJ2-5; D tentatively reads TRBD1 or TRBD2 (7 bases each). The CDR3 is 16 amino acids. Looked up from germline, CDR1 is SGHTA and CDR2 is FQGNSA. Trimming stripped 8 bases from V and 11 bases from J, with 30 bases between. The CDR3 loop reads CASARGARGTYNEQYF. The CDR3 DNA reads as TGTGCCAGCGCCCGGGGGGCCAGGGGGACCTACAATGAGCAGTACTTC.

With regard to this clonotype: The junction departs from the called germline gene at one end, perhaps through a read error. The chain joins TRBV6-2 or TRBV6-3 to TRBJ1-2; 8 bases agree with TRBD1. The CDR3 is 14 amino acids. CDR1 is MNHEY and CDR2 is SVGEGT in the germline V gene. CDR3 region: CASRGDRNNYDYTF. As DNA, the CDR3 is TGTGCCAGCAGAGGGGACAGGAACAACTATGACTACACCTTC.

This clonotype was counted many times. This sequence joins TRBV4-3 and TRBJ1-1, with 7 positions matching TRBD1. Losses at the gene ends were 5 bases for V and 0 bases for J; bases not matched to a gene: 6. CDR1 is LGHNA, CDR2 YSLEER, per germline. The CDR3 consists of 15 residues. Written as DNA, the CDR3 is TGCGCCAGCAGCGCCGGACAGGCGGTGAACACTGAAGCTTTCTTT. This codes for CASSAGQAVNTEAFF.

This clonotype was counted ten times or more. CDR3 nucleotides: TGTGCCAGCAGCCTGGGACAGGGAGTGGGTACGCAGTATTTT. This codes for CASSLGQGVGTQYF. J is TRBJ2-3 and V is TRBV7-9, with 9 bases aligning to TRBD1. The CDR3 is 14 amino acids. CDR1 is SEHNR, CDR2 FQNEAQ, per germline (reference sequence). V lost 5 bases, J lost 8 bases, and 8 bases stayed unmatched.